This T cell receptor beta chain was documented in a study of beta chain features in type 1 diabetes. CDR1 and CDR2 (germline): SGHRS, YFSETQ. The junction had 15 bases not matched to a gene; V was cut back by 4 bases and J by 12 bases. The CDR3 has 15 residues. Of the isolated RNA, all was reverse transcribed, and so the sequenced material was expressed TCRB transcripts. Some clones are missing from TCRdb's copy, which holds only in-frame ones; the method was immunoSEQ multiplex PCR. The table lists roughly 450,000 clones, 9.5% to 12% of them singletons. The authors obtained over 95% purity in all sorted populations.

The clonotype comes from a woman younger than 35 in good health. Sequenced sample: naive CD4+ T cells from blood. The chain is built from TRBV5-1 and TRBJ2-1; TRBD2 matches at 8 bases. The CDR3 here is CASSLTGTSGDGQFF. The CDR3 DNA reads TGCGCCAGCAGCCTAACCGGGACTAGTGGCGACGGGCAGTTCTTC.